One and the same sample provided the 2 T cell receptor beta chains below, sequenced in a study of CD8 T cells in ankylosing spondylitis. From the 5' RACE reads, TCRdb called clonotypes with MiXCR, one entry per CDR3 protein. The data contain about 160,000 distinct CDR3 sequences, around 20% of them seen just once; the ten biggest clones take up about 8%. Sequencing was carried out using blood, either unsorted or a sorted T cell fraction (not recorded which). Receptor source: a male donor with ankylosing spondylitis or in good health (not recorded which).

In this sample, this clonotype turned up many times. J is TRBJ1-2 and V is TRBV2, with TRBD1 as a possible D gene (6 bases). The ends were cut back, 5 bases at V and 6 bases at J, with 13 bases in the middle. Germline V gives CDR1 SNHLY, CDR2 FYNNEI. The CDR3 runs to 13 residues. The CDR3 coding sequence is TGTGCCAGCAGTCTCACGGGGGGCGATGGCTACACCTTC. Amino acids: CASSLTGGDGYTF. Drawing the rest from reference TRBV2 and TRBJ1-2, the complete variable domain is EPEVTQTPSHQVTQMGQEVILRCVPISNHLYFYWYRQILGQKVEFLVSFYNNEISEKSEIFDDQFSVERPDGSNFTLKIRSTKLEDSAMYFCASSLTGGDGYTFGSGTRLTVV.

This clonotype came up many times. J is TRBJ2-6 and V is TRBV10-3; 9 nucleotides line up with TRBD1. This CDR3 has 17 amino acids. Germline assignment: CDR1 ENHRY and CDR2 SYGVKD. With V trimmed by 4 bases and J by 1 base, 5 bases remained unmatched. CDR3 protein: CAISAGTGMSGANVLTF. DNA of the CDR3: TGTGCCATCAGTGCCGGGACAGGGATGTCTGGGGCCAACGTCCTGACTTTC.